This entry lists 11 T cell receptor beta chains sequenced from one sample in a study of blood T cell repertoires in COVID-19. TCRdb's copy holds only in-frame clones and misses some; the assay was immunoSEQ multiplex PCR. The profile shows some 130,000 clones, 86% of them singletons. The sequenced sample consisted of peripheral blood. These TCRs come from a woman in her forties or fifties who had recovered from COVID-19.

The V gene is TRBV5-1, the J gene TRBJ2-2, with a tentative D call TRBD1 (5 bases). In germline, CDR1 is SGHRS, CDR2 YFSETQ. The ends were cut back, 4 bases at V and 1 base at J, with 11 bases in the middle. This CDR3 is 15 amino acids long. The CDR3 protein is CASSSQGKNTGELFF. The CDR3 nucleotides read TGCGCCAGCAGCAGCCAGGGAAAGAACACCGGGGAGCTGTTTTTT.

This clone was seen a handful of times. The gene calls are TRBV5-1 and TRBJ1-1, with TRBD1 as a possible D gene (5 bases). The V gene lost 4 bases and the J gene lost 1 base, with 11 bases spanning the gap. The germline gives CDR1 SGHRS, CDR2 YFSETQ. CDR3 size: 14 residues. The chain's CDR3 is CASSANRRNTEAFF. CDR3 coding DNA: TGCGCCAGCAGCGCGAACAGGCGGAACACTGAAGCTTTCTTT.

The CDR3 loop reads CANNPTGGDYGYTF. CDR3 bases: TGTGCCAACAACCCCACAGGGGGAGATTATGGCTACACCTTC. The chain recombines TRBV10-3 with TRBJ1-2; TRBD1 aligns across 8 bases. V shed 10 bases, J shed 5 bases, and the junction held 12 bases outside the gene matches. Germline-derived CDR1 and CDR2 are ENHRY and SYGVKD. This CDR3 comprises 14 residues.

V gene TRBV6-5 combines with J gene TRBJ1-6; D is perhaps TRBD1 (5 bases). The CDR3 is made up of 12 amino acids. V was cut by 8 bases and J by 6 bases, with 8 bases left in between. In germline, CDR1 is MNHEY, CDR2 SVGAGI. The CDR3 coding sequence is TGTGCCAGCCAGGGTGGTAATTCACCCCTCCACTTT. It specifies CASQGGNSPLHF.

The genes are TRBV5-1 and TRBJ1-2; D call uncertain. Germline lookup yields CDR1 SGHRS and CDR2 YFSETQ. This CDR3 has 15 amino acids. V lost 6 bases and J lost 4, with 19 bases in between. The CDR3 here is CASTWDESGGYGYTF. The CDR3 region has the DNA TGCGCCAGCACATGGGATGAAAGTGGAGGCTATGGCTACACCTTC.

The rearrangement uses TRBV10-3 and TRBJ2-1; 10 bases line up with TRBD2. Germline loops: CDR1 ENHRY, CDR2 SYGVKD. V lost 8 bases, J lost 9 bases, and 7 bases stayed unmatched. The CDR3 sequence is 13 residues long. CDR3 loop: CAIGTSDFSEQFF. The CDR3 bases are TGTGCCATCGGGACTAGCGATTTTAGTGAGCAGTTCTTC.

The chain has TRBV28 and TRBJ1-1; TRBD1 matches at 9 bases. Unmatched junction bases numbered 4, after V lost 4 bases and J lost 4 bases. The CDR3 consists of 14 residues. Per the germline V gene, CDR1 is MDHEN and CDR2 is SYDVKM. CDR3 DNA: TGTGCCAGCAGTTCGGGACAGGGAACCACTGAAGCTTTCTTT. This gives the protein CASSSGQGTTEAFF.

The chain has TRBV5-6 and TRBJ2-7; unclear D gene. Germline V CDR1 and CDR2: SGHDT, YYEEEE. V was shortened by 6 bases and J by 0 bases, with 13 bases between the two germline ends. This CDR3 is 14 amino acids long. The CDR3 region has the DNA TGTGCCAGCACCCACGGTTTTAGCTCCTACGAGCAGTACTTC. Translated, it gives CASTHGFSSYEQYF.

The chain uses TRBV7-3 and TRBJ2-3; 7 bases fit TRBD1. The V gene's germline CDR1 is SGHTA and CDR2 FQGTGA. The J segment lost 2 bases and the V segment lost 5 bases, leaving 4 bases of the junction unmatched. The CDR3 extends over 14 amino acids. DNA for the CDR3: TGTGCCAGCAGCCCCGACAGGGACACAGATACGCAGTATTTT. This codes for CASSPDRDTDTQYF.

The chain combines TRBV5-6 with TRBJ2-4; D is possibly TRBD2 (6 bases). The length of the CDR3 is 15 residues. Germline CDR1 reads SGHDT; CDR2 reads YYEEEE. V was cut by 1 base and J by 0 bases, with 8 bases left in between. The DNA for the CDR3 is TGTGCCAGCAGCTTGCCGGGACTAGCCAAAAACATTCAGTACTTC. It is translated as CASSLPGLAKNIQYF.

The chain is built from TRBV5-1 and TRBJ2-1; TRBD2 agrees at 10 bases. After removal of 0 bases from V and 4 bases from J, the junction contained 1 base not matched to a gene. This CDR3 region has 15 residues. CDR1 is SGHRS and CDR2 is YFSETQ in the germline V gene. The CDR3 loop is CASSLGTSGYNEQFF. CDR3 bases: TGCGCCAGCAGCTTGGGGACTAGCGGATACAATGAGCAGTTCTTC.